This T cell receptor (beta chain) was recovered during a study of PD-1 blockade in classical Hodgkin lymphoma. At the level of the study: Every 2 weeks, patients had 3 mg/kg nivolumab intravenously.

Note on this clone: Its matching antigen is unknown.

Every patient experienced relapse after autologous stem cell transplantation, and brentuximab vedotin exposure varied. This table comes from immunoSEQ multiplex PCR, and its TCRdb copy is limited to in-frame clones, with some not included. The data show about 97,000 clones, with around 80% seen just once and approximately 12% held by the top ten. Study findings and constraints: Whoever responded completely had baseline diversity much like that seen in newly diagnosed patients. The study found that TCR diversity rose significantly by C4D1 in CD4+ but not CD8+ cells. Relative to healthy donors, newly diagnosed patients reportedly had lower baseline TCR diversity, which was reported as lower still in relapsed/refractory patients.

The starting material was peripheral blood mononuclear cells (PBMCs), obtained at baseline. The clonotype was recovered from a human donor with classical Hodgkin lymphoma.

The CDR3: CSVEVAGHGNTIYF. The CDR3 DNA sequence: TGCAGCGTTGAAGTAGCAGGGCACGGAAACACCATATATTTT. This chain uses TRBV29-1 with TRBJ1-3; the D gene is possibly TRBD1 (5 bases). CDR1 and CDR2 (germline): SQVTM, ANQGSEA. This CDR3 is built from 14 residues. Between the trimmed V and J ends, which lost 1 base and 4 bases, there was a span of 11 bases.